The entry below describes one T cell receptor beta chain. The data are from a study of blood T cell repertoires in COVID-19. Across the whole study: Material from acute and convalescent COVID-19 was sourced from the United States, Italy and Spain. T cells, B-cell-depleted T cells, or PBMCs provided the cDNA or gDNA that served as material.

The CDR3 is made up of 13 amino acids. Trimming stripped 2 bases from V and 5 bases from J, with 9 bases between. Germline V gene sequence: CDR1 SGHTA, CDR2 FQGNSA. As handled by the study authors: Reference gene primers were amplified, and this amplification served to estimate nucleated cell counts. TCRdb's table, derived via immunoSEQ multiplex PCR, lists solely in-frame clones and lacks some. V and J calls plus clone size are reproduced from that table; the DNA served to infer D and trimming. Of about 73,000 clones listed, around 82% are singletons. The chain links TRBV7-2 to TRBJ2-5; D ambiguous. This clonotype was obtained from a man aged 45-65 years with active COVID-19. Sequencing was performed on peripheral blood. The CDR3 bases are TGTGCCAGCAGCTTATCGGTGTGGGAGACCCAGTACTTC. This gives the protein CASSLSVWETQYF. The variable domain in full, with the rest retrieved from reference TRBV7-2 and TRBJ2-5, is GAGVSQSPSNKVTEKGKDVELRCDPISGHTALYWYRQSLGQGLEFLIYFQGNSAPDKSGLPSDRFSAERTGGSVSTLTIQRTQQEDSAVYLCASSLSVWETQYFGPGTRLLVL.